The 19 T cell receptor beta chains listed next were all sequenced from one sample in a study of cytomegalovirus exposure and HLA in healthy donors. PCR involved 60 Vbeta and 13 Jbeta primers. Assay: immunoSEQ multiplex PCR; the TCRdb copy retains only in-frame clones and omits some. Of 150,000 to 200,000 clones in the sample, 77% were seen once. Input material: PBMCs. The receptor set was obtained from a woman in her 30s in good health and CMV-seropositive.

This clone was counted once. The gene calls are TRBV6-6 and TRBJ1-5, with 7 nucleotides matching TRBD1. The CDR3 covers 13 residues. Trimming at V came to 5 bases and at J to 6 bases, leaving 4 bases not matched to a gene. In germline, CDR1 is MNHNY, CDR2 SVGAGI (reference sequence). This chain's CDR3 is CASSQGVAQPQHF. Written as DNA, the CDR3 is TGTGCCAGCAGTCAGGGGGTAGCTCAGCCCCAGCATTTT.

V and J are TRBV7-2 and TRBJ1-2; a possible D gene is TRBD1 (6 bases). This CDR3 spans 13 amino acids. CDR1 and CDR2 (germline): SGHTA, FQGNSA. V lost 5 bases to trimming and J lost 8 bases, with 15 bases between them. The CDR3 reads CASSPPRGAGYTF. The CDR3 nucleotides read TGTGCCAGCAGCCCCCCCCGGGGGGCGGGCTACACCTTC.

The gene calls are TRBV7-8 and TRBJ1-1; 7 nucleotides align to TRBD1. The CDR3 spans 15 residues. With V trimmed by 5 bases and J by 0 bases, 6 bases remained unmatched. Germline values: CDR1 SGHVS, CDR2 FQNEAQ. The CDR3 sequence: CASSHRQGLNTEAFF. CDR3 sequence (DNA): TGTGCCAGCAGCCACAGACAGGGTTTGAACACTGAAGCTTTCTTT.

This sequence joins TRBV5-1 and TRBJ1-5; TRBD1 matches 7 bases. CDR1 is SGHRS and CDR2 is YFSETQ in the germline V gene. This CDR3 region has 15 residues. V trimming: 4 bases; J trimming: 3 bases; junction bases outside the gene matches: 7. Here the CDR3 DNA reads TGCGCCAGCAGCCCCCTTGACAGGGTCAATCAGCCCCAGCATTTT. The encoded protein is CASSPLDRVNQPQHF.

This chain joins TRBV29-1 and TRBJ2-6; D not resolved. CDR3 size: 16 residues. V shed 2 bases and J shed 0 bases, with 11 bases lying between them. Germline values: CDR1 SQVTM, CDR2 ANQGSEA. Here the CDR3 DNA reads TGCAGCGTTGAAAATTCTGAGGTCTCTGGGGCCAACGTCCTGACTTTC. Its protein is CSVENSEVSGANVLTF.

The chain recombines TRBV19 with TRBJ1-4, with 9 bases aligning to TRBD1. Per germline, CDR1 LNHDA and CDR2 SQIVND (reference sequence). After removal of 6 bases from V and 4 bases from J, the junction contained 3 bases not matched to a gene. This CDR3 is 14 amino acids long. CDR3 loop: CASSGDRVNEKLFF. CDR3 sequence (DNA): TGTGCCAGTAGCGGGGACAGGGTTAATGAAAAACTGTTTTTT.

The chain uses TRBV14 and TRBJ2-7; D unclear. V was shortened by 4 bases and J by 3 bases, with 7 bases between the two germline ends. CDR3 length: 12 residues. Germline V gene sequence: CDR1 SGHDN, CDR2 FVKESK. CDR3 in amino acids: CASSRPGYEQYF. The CDR3 DNA sequence: TGTGCCAGCAGCCGCCCCGGCTACGAGCAGTACTTC.

This clone was seen only a few times. V gene TRBV27 combines with J gene TRBJ2-1, with 11 bases that match TRBD2. Germline-derived CDR1 and CDR2 are MNHEY and SMNVEV (reference sequence). This CDR3 is 17 amino acids long. The V segment lost 9 bases and the J segment 0 bases; nucleotides outside the gene matches: 10. CDR3 in DNA: TGTGCCAGTAGAAGATGGCTAGCGGGGGGCTCCTACAATGAGCAGTTCTTC. This translates into CASRRWLAGGSYNEQFF.

This clone was observed a single time. The V gene is TRBV5-4, the J gene TRBJ2-7, with D perhaps TRBD2 (5 bases). This CDR3 is built from 13 residues. V lost 4 bases and J 5 bases, leaving 13 bases between the germline ends. Per germline, CDR1 SGHNT and CDR2 YYREEE (reference sequence). The CDR3 nucleotides are TGTGCCAGCAGCCGGGGTTGGGGAGACGAGCAGTACTTC. This codes for CASSRGWGDEQYF.

The V gene is TRBV12-5, the J gene TRBJ2-1; maybe TRBD1 (6 bases). Trimming cost V 0 bases and J 8 bases, with 8 bases left between them. Looked up from germline, CDR1 is LGHNT and CDR2 is FRNRAP. The CDR3 runs to 13 residues. The CDR3 nucleotides are TGTGCTAGTGGTTTGGTAGGGGGAGATGAGCAGTTCTTC. It specifies CASGLVGGDEQFF.

This chain links TRBV6-7 with TRBJ1-1; D unresolved. TRBV6-7 is an open reading frame, and its role is uncertain. Deletions cut 2 bases from V and 6 bases from J, with 10 bases between. This CDR3 spans 13 amino acids. CDR3 in DNA: TGTGCCAGCAGTTACCCTCCCGGGGCTGAAGCTTTCTTT. Translated, it gives CASSYPPGAEAFF.

This clone was seen more than once but under ten times. The J gene is TRBJ1-3, the V gene TRBV28; D might be TRBD1 (6 bases). This CDR3 is built from 12 residues. Germline CDR1 reads MDHEN; CDR2 reads SYDVKM. V was trimmed by 5 bases and J by 7 bases, leaving 9 bases between them. The DNA of the CDR3 is TGTGCCAGCAGTAGCAGGGGTAACACCATATATTTT. Amino acid sequence: CASSSRGNTIYF.

The chain combines TRBV5-1 with TRBJ2-7; no firm D call. Germline lookup yields CDR1 SGHRS and CDR2 YFSETQ. V was trimmed by 3 bases and J by 3 bases, leaving 4 bases between them. The CDR3 is 11 amino acids. CDR3: CASSSNYEQYF. The CDR3 DNA is TGCGCCAGCAGCTCCAACTACGAGCAGTACTTC.

The chain joins TRBV5-8 to TRBJ1-4, with TRBD1 as a possible D gene (5 bases). In germline, CDR1 is SGHTS, CDR2 YDEGEE. The CDR3 has 15 residues. V was trimmed by 0 bases and J by 8 bases, leaving 14 bases between them. As DNA, the CDR3 is TGTGCCAGCAGCTTGGCCGGCCAGGAGGGGGAAAAACTGTTTTTT. Translated: CASSLAGQEGEKLFF.

The CDR3, as DNA: TGTGCCAGCGCTAGGACAGGTCTAGATACGCAGTATTTT. This translates into CASARTGLDTQYF. The V and J genes are TRBV7-3 and TRBJ2-3, with TRBD1 matching 7 bases. Losses at the gene ends were 8 bases for V and 5 bases for J; bases not matched to a gene: 7. Germline-derived CDR1 and CDR2 are SGHTA and FQGTGA. The CDR3 is 13 residues long.

The chain uses TRBV14 and TRBJ2-6; D is perhaps TRBD2 (7 bases). Trimming stripped 0 bases from V and 0 bases from J, with 12 bases between. Germline CDR1 SGHDN, CDR2 FVKESK. The CDR3 loop spans 18 amino acids. CDR3 nucleotides: TGTGCCAGCAGCCAAGAGAGGGGGAGGGCCTCTGGGGCCAACGTCCTGACTTTC. Its translation: CASSQERGRASGANVLTF.

This chain connects TRBV7-8 to TRBJ1-2, with unresolved D. Trimming pared 1 base from V and 2 bases from J, leaving 8 bases between. This CDR3 has 14 amino acids. Germline CDR1 and CDR2: SGHVS and FQNEAQ. CDR3 sequence (DNA): TGTGCCAGCAGCTTAGAGGGAGAAAACTATGGCTACACCTTC. This codes for CASSLEGENYGYTF.

The chain joins TRBV2 to TRBJ2-2; a possible D gene is TRBD1 (7 bases). There are 15 residues in the CDR3. The V gene lost 7 bases and the J gene lost 5 bases, with 17 bases spanning the gap. Germline V gene lookup returns CDR1 SNHLY and CDR2 FYNNEI. The CDR3 DNA sequence: TGTGCCAGCATGTTGGAGGGGGCAGGAACCGGGGAGCTGTTTTTT. Residues: CASMLEGAGTGELFF.

This clone was seen once. This chain links TRBV5-3 with TRBJ1-5; tentatively, D is TRBD1 (5 bases). TRBV5-3 is assigned to the ORF class and has an uncertain function. V gave up 3 bases and J gave up 11 bases, with 21 bases separating them. This CDR3 spans 15 amino acids. This CDR3 is CARSSYPGGSGAQHF. CDR3 coding DNA: TGTGCCAGAAGCTCGTACCCCGGGGGTTCTGGGGCCCAGCATTTT.